This entry lists 19 T cell receptor beta chains sequenced from one sample in a study of OX40 agonist ivuxolimab in advanced cancers. Produced via immunoSEQ multiplex PCR; TCRdb's table is partial and in-frame only. The profile shows 70,000 or so clones, roughly four fifths of them singletons. The sample consisted of CD4+ or CD8+ T cells sorted from blood, taken in a trial of the OX40 agonist ivuxolimab. These receptors were obtained from an adult with an advanced solid tumor such as melanoma, head and neck, liver or kidney cancer.

The gene calls are TRBV6-5 and TRBJ2-7; 10 nucleotides align to TRBD1. The V and J ends lost 0 bases and 3 bases, in that order; junction bases with no gene match: 2. Looked up from germline, CDR1 is MNHEY and CDR2 is SVGAGI. This CDR3 has 15 amino acids. The CDR3 sequence is CASSYSGQGSYEQYV. DNA of the CDR3: TGTGCCAGCAGTTACTCGGGACAGGGGAGCTACGAGCAGTACGTC.

This clone came up once. The chain uses TRBV12-5 and TRBJ2-3; 8 nucleotides match TRBD2. CDR3 size: 19 residues. V was clipped by 0 bases and J by 5 bases; unmatched bases: 16. Germline V lookup: CDR1 LGHNT, CDR2 FRNRAP. CDR3 sequence reads: CASGLVLPLAEGREDTQYF. The CDR3 bases are TGTGCTAGTGGTTTGGTACTCCCACTAGCGGAGGGACGAGAAGATACGCAGTATTTT.

V usage is TRBV27 and J usage is TRBJ1-2; no firm D call. The V end was cut by 3 bases, the J end by 4 bases, with 9 bases between. Germline CDR1 reads MNHEY; CDR2 reads SMNVEV (reference sequence). This CDR3 is built from 13 residues. For the CDR3, the DNA is TGTGCCAGCAGTTTGGGCCCTAGCTATGGCTACACCTTC. It encodes CASSLGPSYGYTF.

This clone has a single count. CDR3 in DNA: TGTGCCAGCAGCTTCCGACAGGGTCCCGGGGAGCTGTTTTTT. Residues: CASSFRQGPGELFF. The genes are TRBV7-2 and TRBJ2-2, with 7 bases aligning to TRBD1. J gave up 6 bases and V 3 bases, and 4 bases lay outside the gene matches. Germline CDR1 SGHTA, CDR2 FQGNSA. The CDR3 spans 14 residues. Full variable domain (rest looked up from reference TRBV7-2 and TRBJ2-2): GAGVSQSPSNKVTEKGKDVELRCDPISGHTALYWYRQSLGQGLEFLIYFQGNSAPDKSGLPSDRFSAERTGGSVSTLTIQRTQQEDSAVYLCASSFRQGPGELFFGEGSRLTVL.

The chain carries TRBV18 and TRBJ1-1; 10 bases agree with TRBD1. This CDR3 contains 16 residues. The trim removed 6 bases at V and 2 bases at J, leaving 9 bases unmatched. CDR1 and CDR2 (germline): KGHSH, LQKENI. The CDR3 loop is CASSRDRGLLNTEAFF. The CDR3 coding sequence is TGTGCCAGCTCCCGGGACAGGGGACTACTAAACACTGAAGCTTTCTTT.

The chain recombines TRBV5-1 with TRBJ2-5, with D possibly being TRBD1 (6 bases). V gave up 4 bases and J gave up 1 base, with 11 bases separating them. CDR3 length equals 14 residues. Per the germline V gene, CDR1 is SGHRS and CDR2 is YFSETQ. DNA of the CDR3: TGCGCCAGCAGCGACCAAGGGGGCCAAGAGACCCAGTACTTC. Translated, it gives CASSDQGGQETQYF.

V usage is TRBV2 and J usage is TRBJ1-2; 11 bases are shared with TRBD1. V was pared by 5 bases and J by 4 bases, with 9 bases of the junction left unmatched. Germline assignment: CDR1 SNHLY and CDR2 FYNNEI. The CDR3 consists of 16 residues. The CDR3 DNA is TGTGCCAGCAGTAAGGGGACAGGGGGTCCGAGCTATGGCTACACCTTC. Its translation is CASSKGTGGPSYGYTF.

The chain employs TRBV28 and TRBJ2-3; D is undetermined. CDR1 is MDHEN, CDR2 SYDVKM, per germline. The ends were cut back, 4 bases at V and 3 bases at J, with 2 bases in the middle. This CDR3 has 11 residues. CDR3 DNA: TGTGCCAGCAGTTGGACAGATACGCAGTATTTT. Protein: CASSWTDTQYF.

This clone has only a few counts. The V call is TRBV2, the J call TRBJ2-1; TRBD1 is a possible D gene (7 bases). V lost 6 bases and J 8 bases, leaving 23 bases between the germline ends. This CDR3 spans 16 amino acids. Germline lookup yields CDR1 SNHLY and CDR2 FYNNEI. In DNA form, the CDR3 reads TGTGCCAGCAGCCGCTCAAGCGGAGGGGGCCGCCATGAGCAGTTCTTC. Translating gives CASSRSSGGGRHEQFF.

This clone was seen only a few times. This chain links TRBV6-6 with TRBJ2-3; D remains ambiguous. With 5 bases removed from V and 4 bases from J, the gap between germline ends came to 16 bases. Germline V gives CDR1 MNHNY, CDR2 SVGAGI (reference sequence). CDR3 length: 15 amino acids. CDR3 coding DNA: TGTGCCAGCAGTCGTGATACAACATCTCCAGATACGCAGTATTTT. Protein: CASSRDTTSPDTQYF.

This rearrangement joins TRBV7-8 to TRBJ2-6; possible D gene TRBD1, 5 bases. Trimming cost V 6 bases and J 4 bases, with 16 bases left between them. Germline V gene sequence: CDR1 SGHVS, CDR2 FQNEAQ. This CDR3 is built from 16 residues. The CDR3 DNA reads as TGTGCCAGCAGGCCGCCTAGGGGATCGGGGGCCAACGTCCTGACTTTC. It encodes CASRPPRGSGANVLTF.

The rearrangement links TRBV5-4 to TRBJ2-7, with a possible D match to TRBD2 (6 bases). The CDR3 runs to 15 residues. Trimming removed 4 bases from V and 5 bases from J, with 19 bases in between. CDR1 is SGHNT, CDR2 YYREEE, per germline (reference sequence). CDR3 loop: CASSRDGGGSDEQYF. CDR3 nucleotide sequence: TGTGCCAGCAGCAGAGACGGGGGTGGCAGCGACGAGCAGTACTTC.

The V and J genes are TRBV7-2 and TRBJ2-1; D gene unclear. CDR3 length equals 13 residues. V was pared by 5 bases and J by 6 bases, with 11 bases between. The germline V gene has CDR1 SGHTA and CDR2 FQGNSA. The CDR3 reads CASSPRTANEQFF. The CDR3 DNA reads as TGTGCCAGCAGCCCTAGAACGGCCAATGAGCAGTTCTTC. The full variable domain, its missing parts supplied by reference TRBV7-2 and TRBJ2-1, is GAGVSQSPSNKVTEKGKDVELRCDPISGHTALYWYRQSLGQGLEFLIYFQGNSAPDKSGLPSDRFSAERTGGSVSTLTIQRTQQEDSAVYLCASSPRTANEQFFGPGTRLTVL.

This clone has just one count. The rearrangement joins TRBV23-1 to TRBJ2-1; perhaps TRBD2 as D (6 bases). TRBV23-1 is sorted into the ORF group, with uncertain function. The CDR3 covers 16 residues. Trimming cost V 3 bases and J 6 bases, with 18 bases left between them. This CDR3 is CASSHQGLRMINEQFF. As DNA, the CDR3 is TGCGCCAGCAGTCACCAGGGACTTCGTATGATCAATGAGCAGTTCTTC.

The chain links TRBV13 to TRBJ2-1; 9 bases are shared with TRBD2. V shed 4 bases and J 4 bases; nucleotides not matched to a gene: 5. The CDR3 covers 15 residues. Germline lookup yields CDR1 PRHDT and CDR2 FYEKMQ (reference sequence). CDR3 sequence (DNA): TGTGCCAGCAGCTCGACTAGCGGAGCTTACAATGAGCAGTTCTTC. Residues: CASSSTSGAYNEQFF.

This rearrangement joins TRBV2 to TRBJ1-2, with D hard to call. The CDR3 is made up of 14 amino acids. Germline V lookup: CDR1 SNHLY, CDR2 FYNNEI. Trimming removed 3 bases from V and 0 bases from J, with 8 bases in between. The CDR3: CASSEIAPNYGYTF. CDR3 nucleotide sequence: TGTGCCAGCAGTGAGATAGCCCCTAACTATGGCTACACCTTC.

This chain uses TRBV30 with TRBJ2-1, with D unclear. The length of the CDR3 is 12 residues. Germline V gives CDR1 GTSNPN, CDR2 SVGIG (reference sequence). V was trimmed by 0 bases and J by 13 bases, leaving 13 bases between them. The CDR3: CAWSVRPGLQFF. The CDR3 bases are TGTGCCTGGAGTGTGAGGCCGGGTTTACAGTTCTTC.

This clone is a singleton in its sample. This rearrangement joins TRBV5-1 to TRBJ1-1, with D unresolved. Looked up from germline, CDR1 is SGHRS and CDR2 is YFSETQ. Trimming took 5 bases from V and 3 from J, leaving 14 bases between them. The CDR3 runs to 14 residues. The CDR3 DNA reads as TGCGCCAGCAGTGACCGGACGGACTACACTGAAGCTTTCTTT. The encoded protein is CASSDRTDYTEAFF.

The J gene is TRBJ2-5, the V gene TRBV10-3, with D possibly TRBD2 on 6 matching bases. The germline V and J ends were trimmed by 4 bases and 1 base, with 10 bases remaining between them. CDR1 and CDR2 from the germline V gene are ENHRY and SYGVKD. This CDR3 spans 14 amino acids. The CDR3: CAISASGLQETQYF. Written as DNA, the CDR3 is TGTGCCATCAGTGCCAGCGGGCTCCAAGAGACCCAGTACTTC.